These 20 T cell receptor beta chains share one sample of origin, sequenced in a study of PD-L1 blockade in urothelial cancer. Generated by immunoSEQ multiplex PCR, the TCRdb table keeps only in-frame clones and is missing some. The sample lists tens of thousands of clones; 91% were seen once. Time point meaning: peripheral blood 6 weeks after treatment start. The sample in question was PBMCs, obtained around atezolizumab (anti-PD-L1) treatment. These receptors all come from a woman older than 75 with urothelial cancer.

This chain links TRBV6-5 with TRBJ1-4, with no clear D. Germline V lookup: CDR1 MNHEY, CDR2 SVGAGI. The V and J ends lost 2 bases and 4 bases respectively, with 8 bases between them. The CDR3 spans 14 residues. For the CDR3, the DNA is TGTGCCAGCAGTTACGGGCCGGATAATGAAAAACTGTTTTTT. It codes for CASSYGPDNEKLFF.

The chain combines TRBV12-5 with TRBJ2-1; D may be TRBD2 (6 bases). This CDR3 has 15 residues. Trimming took off 3 bases at V and 0 bases at J, with 9 bases between the two ends. From germline, CDR1 is LGHNT and CDR2 FRNRAP. CDR3 sequence reads: CASGFAGPSYNEQFF. In DNA, the CDR3 is TGTGCTAGTGGTTTTGCGGGACCCTCCTACAATGAGCAGTTCTTC.

V usage is TRBV14 and J usage is TRBJ1-3; D is unclear. V lost 4 bases, J lost 4 bases, and 17 bases lay in between. This CDR3 is built from 16 residues. Germline V lookup: CDR1 SGHDN, CDR2 FVKESK. The CDR3 DNA is TGTGCCAGCAGCCCCCGGTCAGGAAAGGCAGGAAACACCATATATTTT. This translates into CASSPRSGKAGNTIYF.

This chain joins TRBV2 and TRBJ1-1; tentatively, D is TRBD1 (5 bases). This CDR3 is built from 15 residues. Trimming took 4 bases from V and 4 from J, leaving 16 bases between them. Germline V gene sequence: CDR1 SNHLY, CDR2 FYNNEI. Here the CDR3 reads CASSGGPRSSTEAFF. DNA of the CDR3: TGTGCCAGCAGTGGGGGCCCAAGATCTAGCACTGAAGCTTTCTTT.

This clone has just one count. The chain employs TRBV6-1 and TRBJ2-1, with a possible D match to TRBD2 (5 bases). From germline, CDR1 is MNHNS and CDR2 SASEGT. There are 13 residues in the CDR3. V lost 2 bases and J lost 12, with 14 bases in between. CDR3 region: CASSENDWTGQFF. CDR3 bases: TGTGCCAGCAGTGAAAACGATTGGACTGGGCAGTTCTTC.

The J gene is TRBJ2-7, the V gene TRBV6-7; 9 bases line up with TRBD2. TRBV6-7 is marked as an open reading frame, function uncertain. Losses at the gene ends were 4 bases for V and 4 bases for J; bases not matched to a gene: 11. This CDR3 comprises 16 residues. The CDR3 coding sequence is TGTGCCAGCAGTTGGAACGGGCCTAGCGGGGAATACGAGCAGTACTTC. This codes for CASSWNGPSGEYEQYF.

The chain combines TRBV5-6 with TRBJ2-1, with D tentatively TRBD1 (6 bases). The germline CDR1 and CDR2 sequences are SGHDT and YYEEEE. The CDR3 has 15 residues. V was shortened by 0 bases and J by 8 bases, with 15 bases between the two germline ends. Here the CDR3 DNA reads TGTGCCAGCAGCTTGGCCGTCCGGACAGCCGATGAGCAGTTCTTC. Amino acid sequence: CASSLAVRTADEQFF. The variable domain in full, with the rest retrieved from reference TRBV5-6 and TRBJ2-1, is DAGVTQSPTHLIKTRGQQVTLRCSPKSGHDTVSWYQQALGQGPQFIFQYYEEEERQRGNFPDRFSGHQFPNYSSELNVNALLLGDSALYLCASSLAVRTADEQFFGPGTRLTVL.

This chain connects TRBV10-2 to TRBJ2-2; 13 bases map to TRBD2. Germline values: CDR1 WSHSY, CDR2 SAAADI. The CDR3 contains 17 residues. J was trimmed by 5 bases and V by 7 bases; bases with no gene match: 10. The CDR3 DNA reads TGCGCCAGCATGAAAGGCCTGGGACTAGCGGGAACCGGGGAGCTGTTTTTT. Translating it yields CASMKGLGLAGTGELFF.

This chain links TRBV6-1 with TRBJ1-1, with 8 bases identical to TRBD1. Germline-derived CDR1 and CDR2 are MNHNS and SASEGT. This CDR3 is 14 amino acids long. The V segment lost 8 bases and the J segment 1 base; nucleotides outside the gene matches: 6. The CDR3 reads CASDDRGKNTEAFF. The CDR3 DNA sequence: TGTGCCAGCGATGACAGGGGAAAGAACACTGAAGCTTTCTTT.

The rearrangement uses TRBV10-1 and TRBJ2-7; TRBD1 agrees at 8 bases. With V trimmed by 4 bases and J by 2 bases, 4 bases remained unmatched. The germline V gene has CDR1 WNHNN and CDR2 SYGVQD (reference sequence). The CDR3 length is 14 residues. For the CDR3, the DNA is TGCGCCAGCAGTGGGACAGGGTATCCCTACGAGCAGTACTTC. It is translated as CASSGTGYPYEQYF.

The chain recombines TRBV27 with TRBJ1-5, with TRBD1 as a possible D gene (6 bases). The CDR3 loop spans 12 amino acids. V was trimmed by 7 bases and J by 6 bases, leaving 10 bases between them. CDR1 and CDR2 from the germline V gene are MNHEY and SMNVEV (reference sequence). CDR3 DNA: TGTGCCAGCAACAGGGCTGGTCAGCCCCAGCATTTT. This codes for CASNRAGQPQHF.

The gene calls are TRBV2 and TRBJ2-7, with D tentatively TRBD1 (7 bases). In germline, CDR1 is SNHLY, CDR2 FYNNEI. Trimming cost V 3 bases and J 1 base, with 13 bases left between them. The CDR3 is 15 residues long. CDR3 sequence: CASSEGRGVSYEQYF. The CDR3, as DNA: TGTGCCAGCAGTGAGGGCAGGGGGGTGTCCTACGAGCAGTACTTC.

The genes are TRBV30 and TRBJ1-2; D possibly corresponds to TRBD1 (6 bases). The CDR3 covers 15 residues. Germline V gene data show CDR1 as GTSNPN and CDR2 as SVGIG (reference sequence). The V end was cut by 4 bases, the J end by 4 bases, with 19 bases between. CDR3 nucleotides: TGTGCCTGGATACCAGCAGGGGAAGGAGCCTATGGCTACACCTTC. Translating gives CAWIPAGEGAYGYTF. Together with reference TRBV30 and TRBJ1-2, the CDR3 gives the full variable domain: SQTIHQWPATLVQPVGSPLSLECTVEGTSNPNLYWYRQAAGRGLQLLFYSVGIGQISSEVPQNLSASRPQDRQFILSSKKLLLSDSGFYLCAWIPAGEGAYGYTFGSGTRLTVV.

The chain uses TRBV9 and TRBJ2-7; D is perhaps TRBD2 (5 bases). Trimming left V 4 bases short and J 4 bases short, with 21 bases between. The CDR3 is 16 residues long. Germline CDR1 is SGDLS and CDR2 is YYNGEE. CDR3 DNA sequence: TGTGCCAGCAGCTCCCTCGGCGGGTCCCCGAAGTACGAGCAGTACTTC. Residues: CASSSLGGSPKYEQYF.

The chain uses TRBV18 and TRBJ1-1; possible D gene TRBD1, 6 bases. The CDR3 has 15 residues. In germline, CDR1 is KGHSH, CDR2 LQKENI. The germline V and J ends were trimmed by 3 bases and 3 bases, with 14 bases remaining between them. In nucleotides, the CDR3 is TGTGCCAGCTCACCTCCGCGGGGGGCCTACACTGAAGCTTTCTTT. Translating gives CASSPPRGAYTEAFF. Full variable domain (rest looked up from reference TRBV18 and TRBJ1-1): NAGVMQNPRHLVRRRGQEARLRCSPMKGHSHVYWYRQLPEEGLKFMVYLQKENIIDESGMPKERFSAEFPKEGPSILRIQQVVRGDSAAYFCASSPPRGAYTEAFFGQGTRLTVV.

The chain couples TRBV5-4 to TRBJ2-2, with 12 positions matching TRBD2. Per germline, CDR1 SGHNT and CDR2 YYREEE (reference sequence). This CDR3 region has 15 residues. Trimming at V came to 1 base and at J to 6 bases, leaving 1 base not matched to a gene. The CDR3 sequence: CASSLLAGGSGELFF. The CDR3 DNA is TGTGCCAGCAGCTTGCTAGCGGGAGGGTCCGGGGAGCTGTTTTTT.

The sample holds one count of this clone. This chain uses TRBV2 with TRBJ1-2, with 7 bases aligning to TRBD1. V was pared by 4 bases and J by 5 bases, with 7 bases of the junction left unmatched. This CDR3 comprises 14 residues. The germline gives CDR1 SNHLY, CDR2 FYNNEI. The CDR3 nucleotides read TGTGCCAGCAGTGCAGGAGGGGGCCGTTATGGCTACACCTTC. It codes for CASSAGGGRYGYTF.

The chain couples TRBV10-3 to TRBJ1-1; D not resolved. The V end lost 7 bases, the J end lost 2 bases, and 14 bases lay between the germline ends. Germline V gene lookup returns CDR1 ENHRY and CDR2 SYGVKD. The CDR3 runs to 14 residues. The CDR3 loop is CAINGGQSNTEAFF. As DNA, the CDR3 is TGTGCCATCAATGGCGGGCAGTCTAACACTGAAGCTTTCTTT.

J is TRBJ2-1 and V is TRBV27; the match to TRBD1 covers 8 bases. J gave up 6 bases and V 9 bases, and 13 bases lay outside the gene matches. This CDR3 region has 15 residues. Germline CDR1 is MNHEY and CDR2 is SMNVEV (reference sequence). The CDR3 sequence: CASQGAGPSSNEQFF. The CDR3 coding sequence is TGTGCCAGTCAGGGGGCCGGGCCTTCCAGCAATGAGCAGTTCTTC.

This clone was detected only once. The chain recombines TRBV5-1 with TRBJ2-3; 9 bases are shared with TRBD1. The trim removed 0 bases at V and 2 bases at J, leaving 7 bases unmatched. From germline, CDR1 is SGHRS and CDR2 YFSETQ. The CDR3 totals 17 residues. CDR3 sequence reads: CASSLGGTGWATDTQYF. The DNA of the CDR3 is TGCGCCAGCAGCTTGGGGGGGACAGGGTGGGCCACAGATACGCAGTATTTT.